This is a list of T cell receptor beta chains from one sample in a study of blood T cell repertoires in COVID-19. Clones were read by immunoSEQ multiplex PCR, and TCRdb kept only the in-frame ones, dropping some. The repertoire consists of fewer than 350,000 clones, with approximately 88% occurring once and the leading ten covering 5% to 5.5%. The material sequenced was PBMCs or T cells enriched from blood (not recorded which). These receptors all stem from a man aged 55 to 70 who had recovered from COVID-19. The CDR3 runs from the conserved cysteine through the conserved F or W. The D gene is left open where the match is weak. The size of a clone is reported for some rows only, either as once, few or many, or as a class for expanded clones.

d_call	clone_size	v_call	j_call	cdr3_nt	cdr3_aa
.	.	TRBV11-3	TRBJ2-1	TGTGCCAGCAGCTTACTGGCGGGAACCTACAATGAGCAGTTCTTC	CASSLLAGTYNEQFF
.	.	TRBV12-3/TRBV12-4	TRBJ1-2	TGTGCCAGCAGACAAGACAGATTCTATGGCTACACCTTC	CASRQDRFYGYTF
TRBD1	.	TRBV24-1	TRBJ2-1	TGTGCCACCAGTGCTCAGGGGGCATCCAATGAGCAGTTCTTC	CATSAQGASNEQFF
TRBD2	once	TRBV10-1	TRBJ2-7	TGCGCCACCGCTAGCGGGAGGGCCGGAGAGCAGTACTTC	CATASGRAGEQYF
.	once	TRBV6-5	TRBJ1-5	TGTGCCAGTAGTCCGGGATTAGACAATCAGCCCCAGCATTTT	CASSPGLDNQPQHF
.	.	TRBV9	TRBJ1-1	TGTGCCAGCAGCGTAAGTGGCAGGTTGGGGAACACTGAAGCTTTCTTT	CASSVSGRLGNTEAFF
TRBD1	.	TRBV10-2	TRBJ2-7	TGCGCCAGCAGTGCCGCCGGGACAGGTACCTACGAGCAGTACTTC	CASSAAGTGTYEQYF
TRBD2	.	TRBV10-3	TRBJ2-7	TGTGCCATCAGTGAGCCCGGGACTAGCGGGTACGAGCAGTACTTC	CAISEPGTSGYEQYF
TRBD2	.	TRBV19	TRBJ2-5	TGTGCCACCGGACTAGCGGGAGAGACCCAGTACTTC	CATGLAGETQYF
.	.	TRBV5-4	TRBJ1-2	TGTGCCAGCAGCCCCCAGGGCCCTAGCTACACCTTC	CASSPQGPSYTF
.	once	TRBV7-9	TRBJ2-5	TGTGCCGCCGCACGACAGGCCGCAGGAGAGACCCAGTACTTC	CAAARQAAGETQYF
TRBD1	.	TRBV11-1	TRBJ1-1	TGTGCCAGCAGCAAAACAGGGGGCGCCGTCTATGAAGCTTTCTTT	CASSKTGGAVYEAFF
TRBD1	.	TRBV3-1/TRBV3-2	TRBJ1-4	TGTGCCAGCAGCCCTTACAGGGGGCAGGGTGAAAAACTGTTTTTT	CASSPYRGQGEKLFF
TRBD2	.	TRBV9	TRBJ2-1	TGTGCCAGCAGCGTAGCTACGGGGGGACCACTTCTTTACAATGAGCAGTTCTTC	CASSVATGGPLLYNEQFF
.	.	TRBV28	TRBJ1-3	TGTGCCAGCAAGGCGGGGGCACGAGGAAACACCATATATTTT	CASKAGARGNTIYF
.	.	TRBV2	TRBJ1-3	TGTGCCAGCAGTCCCTATATCGACAACTCTGGAAACACCATATATTTT	CASSPYIDNSGNTIYF
TRBD1	once	TRBV7-2	TRBJ2-5	TGTGCCAGCAGCTTATTAGGGACAGCGCGAGAGACCCAGTACTTC	CASSLLGTARETQYF
.	.	TRBV5-1	TRBJ1-6	TGCGCCAGCAGCTTGGGCCCCTCAGGGACAACTAATTCACCCCTCCACTTT	CASSLGPSGTTNSPLHF
TRBD2	once	TRBV29-1	TRBJ2-5	TGCAGCGTTGCCCGGGGAGGGGAGACCCAGTACTTC	CSVARGGETQYF
TRBD1	once	TRBV19	TRBJ2-1	TGTGCCAGTAGTAGGGACAGGGCTTACAATGAGCAGTTCTTC	CASSRDRAYNEQFF
.	once	TRBV7-3	TRBJ1-1	TGTGCCAGCAGCTTAAACGGGAATAGGAACACTGAAGCTTTCTTT	CASSLNGNRNTEAFF
.	.	TRBV28	TRBJ2-2	TGTGCCAGCAGTTCCCTCCCCGGGGAGCTGTTTTTT	CASSSLPGELFF
.	few	TRBV6-1	TRBJ1-6	TGTGCCAGCAGTGAGTGGCAGACAAATTCACCCCTCCACTTT	CASSEWQTNSPLHF
.	.	TRBV10-1	TRBJ2-1	TGCGCCAGCAGTGAGTCGATGGTGGGGGGTTCCTACAATGAGCAGTTCTTC	CASSESMVGGSYNEQFF
.	.	TRBV5-1	TRBJ2-5	TGCGCCAGCAGCCTACAGGGAGACCAAGAGACCCAGTACTTC	CASSLQGDQETQYF
.	.	TRBV7-9	TRBJ1-4	TGTGCCAGCAGCTTAGCAGGAGTTAATGAAAAACTGTTTTTT	CASSLAGVNEKLFF
TRBD2	.	TRBV7-2	TRBJ2-5	TGTGCCAGCAGCTTAGGGGGACTAGCGGGAGGGGAGCGAGAGACCCAGTACTTC	CASSLGGLAGGERETQYF
.	.	TRBV2	TRBJ2-3	TGTGCCAGCAGTCCCGGGACTAGCACAGATACGCAGTATTTT	CASSPGTSTDTQYF
.	.	TRBV5-1	TRBJ2-5	TGCGCCAGCAGCGCAATGCAGGGGTCCCAAGAGACCCAGTACTTC	CASSAMQGSQETQYF
TRBD1	.	TRBV18	TRBJ1-3	TGTGCCAGCTCACCAGGGGGACAGGCCTTCTCTGGAAACACCATATATTTT	CASSPGGQAFSGNTIYF
TRBD1	.	TRBV19	TRBJ2-1	TGTGCCAGTAGTATAGCCGGGACAGGGGCGAACAATGAGCAGTTCTTC	CASSIAGTGANNEQFF
.	.	TRBV2	TRBJ2-5	TGTGCCAGCAGTGGACAGCTAGAGACCCAGTACTTC	CASSGQLETQYF
TRBD1	.	TRBV18	TRBJ1-5	TGTGCCAGCTCACCGGGACAGGGTACCAATCAGCCCCAGCATTTT	CASSPGQGTNQPQHF
.	.	TRBV6-4	TRBJ2-3	TGTGCCAGGGGGCGGGGAGTAAAAGATACGCAGTATTTT	CARGRGVKDTQYF
TRBD1	few	TRBV9	TRBJ1-6	TGTGCCAGCAGCGTGGACAGGGTTAATTCACCCCTCCACTTT	CASSVDRVNSPLHF
.	.	TRBV24-1	TRBJ2-2	TGTGCCACCAGTGATTTCTCAGACTTCACCGGGGAGCTGTTTTTT	CATSDFSDFTGELFF